This TCR beta chain derives from a study of vaccination effects on CD4 cells after COVID-19. Of note for this clone: The antigen remains undetermined.

Libraries were prepared by immunoSEQ multiplex PCR; TCRdb keeps only in-frame clonotypes and omits some of them. The repertoire includes fewer than 40,000 clones, approximately 84% of them detected once, and under 2% sits in the top ten. Before sequencing, viral peptide pools were used by the ViraFEST assay to expand antigen-specific CD4+ T cells. After roughly 9 days in culture, the CD4+ T cells were isolated. Participants completed two doses of the BNT162b2 or mRNA-1273 vaccine. Nucleocapsid antibodies stayed negative before and after vaccination, showing no earlier SARS-CoV-2 infection. The source material was CD4+ T cells from PBMCs cultured with HCoV-NL63 spike peptides, sampled after COVID-19 vaccination. This clonotype was sampled from a human donor who received a COVID-19 vaccine. Some clones in this sample may be carry-over from other donors' samples.

The DNA of the CDR3 is TGCGCCAGCAGCCCGAAAGAACTCCAGGGCGGGAATCAGCCCCAGCATTTT. Protein: CASSPKELQGGNQPQHF. The chain combines TRBV4-1 with TRBJ1-5; the D gene is possibly TRBD1 (5 bases). The V end lost 4 bases, the J end lost 4 bases, and 20 bases lay between the germline ends. The CDR3 totals 17 residues. The V gene's germline CDR1 is MGHRA and CDR2 YSYEKL.